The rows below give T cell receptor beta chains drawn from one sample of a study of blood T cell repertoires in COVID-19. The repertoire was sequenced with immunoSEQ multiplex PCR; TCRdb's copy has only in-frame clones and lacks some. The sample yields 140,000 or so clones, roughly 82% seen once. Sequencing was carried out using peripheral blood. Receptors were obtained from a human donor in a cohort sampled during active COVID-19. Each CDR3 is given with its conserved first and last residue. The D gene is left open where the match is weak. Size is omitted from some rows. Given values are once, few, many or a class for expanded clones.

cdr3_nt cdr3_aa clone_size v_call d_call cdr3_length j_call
TGTGCCATCAGCCCCCCTCGACAGGGTAAGAACGAGCAGTACTTC CAISPPRQGKNEQYF few TRBV10-3 TRBD1 15 TRBJ2-7
TGTGCCAGCAGCTTACCCGGGACAGGGGGTCCCTACGAGCAGTACTTC CASSLPGTGGPYEQYF . TRBV28 TRBD1 16 TRBJ2-7
TGTGCCAGTATTCCACGTCAGTTCGGCGGAGGGGACACTGAAGCTTTCTTT CASIPRQFGGGDTEAFF . TRBV19 . 17 TRBJ1-1
TGCAGTGCTAGTGAGGACAGGACCGGTAATGAGCAGTTCTTC CSASEDRTGNEQFF . TRBV20-1 TRBD1 14 TRBJ2-1
TGTGCCAGCAGCTACGGGACAGGGGTCAACACCGGGGAGCTGTTTTTT CASSYGTGVNTGELFF . TRBV5-5 TRBD1 16 TRBJ2-2
TGTGCCAGCAGCCCACAGGCCCTTAACACTGAAGCTTTCTTT CASSPQALNTEAFF . TRBV7-9 . 14 TRBJ1-1
TGTGCCAGCAGCCTTTCTGGACTCTCGAACACCGGGGAGCTGTTTTTT CASSLSGLSNTGELFF . TRBV3-1/TRBV3-2 . 16 TRBJ2-2
TGTGCCAGCAGTTTGCCCGGACAGGGCAATCAGCCCCAGCATTTT CASSLPGQGNQPQHF . TRBV28 TRBD1 15 TRBJ1-5
TGTGCCAGTAGTCCCAACAGGGTTGGTGAGCAGTTCTTC CASSPNRVGEQFF . TRBV19 . 13 TRBJ2-1
TGTGCCAGCACCCCGGGCAACAGACAGGGGGTGGTGGGCTACACCTTC CASTPGNRQGVVGYTF . TRBV5-4 TRBD1 16 TRBJ1-2
TGCGCCAGCAGTCGGGAGGGCCTTGGCACAGATACGCAGTATTTT CASSREGLGTDTQYF . TRBV4-1 TRBD2 15 TRBJ2-3
TGCGCCAGCAGCTCCGGACAGGGGCAACGCCAAGAGACCCAGTACTTC CASSSGQGQRQETQYF . TRBV5-1 TRBD1 16 TRBJ2-5
TGCGCCAGCAGCGAGGGGGCAGGGGGCTATGGCTACACCTTC CASSEGAGGYGYTF . TRBV5-1 TRBD1 14 TRBJ1-2
TGTGCCAGCAGCTTGTTTCCTTACAGGGCCGGGCAGTACTTC CASSLFPYRAGQYF . TRBV11-2 . 14 TRBJ2-7
TGTGCCAGCAGCCTTGGACTAGCGGGGGCCCCGGGCAATGAGCAGTTCTTC CASSLGLAGAPGNEQFF once TRBV7-2 TRBD2 17 TRBJ2-1
TGTGCCAGCAGCCGGGGGACAGGTAACTCTGGAAACACCATATATTTT CASSRGTGNSGNTIYF . TRBV3-1/TRBV3-2 TRBD1 16 TRBJ1-3
TGTGCCAGTAGTATAGGGACTCCGGGGGAGCTGTTTTTT CASSIGTPGELFF . TRBV19 . 13 TRBJ2-2
TGTGCCAGCAGCTTAGTCCCAGGGGGCTCTGGAAACACCATATATTTT CASSLVPGGSGNTIYF . TRBV9 TRBD1 16 TRBJ1-3
TGTGCCAGTTCACAGACAGGGAGCTCCTATAATTCACCCCTCCACTTT CASSQTGSSYNSPLHF . TRBV9 TRBD1 16 TRBJ1-6
TGTGCCAGCAGCTTGGGACTAGCGGACACAGATACGCAGTATTTT CASSLGLADTDTQYF . TRBV11-2 TRBD2 15 TRBJ2-3
TGTGCCAGCAGTTATTCCCGCAATGAGCAGTTCTTC CASSYSRNEQFF . TRBV6-6 . 12 TRBJ2-1
TGTGCCAGCAGTGAGATGACAGGGAACTATGGCTACACCTTC CASSEMTGNYGYTF . TRBV2 TRBD1 14 TRBJ1-2
TGTGCCAGCAGCTTAGAAGGACTAGCGGGGCACACAGATACGCAGTATTTT CASSLEGLAGHTDTQYF . TRBV7-2 TRBD2 17 TRBJ2-3
TGTGCCAGTAACGGAGGCATCAATCAGCCCCAGCATTTT CASNGGINQPQHF . TRBV19 . 13 TRBJ1-5
TGTGCCAGCAGCTTACAAGCGGGGGGGGATACGCAGTATTTT CASSLQAGGDTQYF . TRBV11-2 TRBD2 14 TRBJ2-3
TGTGCCAGCAGCCAGGGACAGGGGAATATCTACGAGCAGTACTTC CASSQGQGNIYEQYF . TRBV7-9 TRBD1 15 TRBJ2-7
TGTGCCAGCAGTGAAGTGGGAGGGGGGACCGGGGAGCTGTTTTTT CASSEVGGGTGELFF . TRBV6-1 . 15 TRBJ2-2
TGCGGAGCGGGAGGGCCGGACACCGGGGAGCTGTTTTTT CGAGGPDTGELFF . TRBV6-5 TRBD2 13 TRBJ2-2
TGTGCCAGTAGTATTGGGGTTGCGGGCGGACAGCCCCAGCATTTT CASSIGVAGGQPQHF . TRBV19 . 15 TRBJ1-5
TGCGCCAGCAGCGAACGATTAAGGCAGGGTGGGTTGAACACCGGGGAGCTGTTTTTT CASSERLRQGGLNTGELFF once TRBV5-1 . 19 TRBJ2-2
TGTGCCAGCAGCTTGTGGACTAATAAGCGGGATACGCAGTATTTT CASSLWTNKRDTQYF . TRBV5-6 . 15 TRBJ2-3
TGTGCCAGCAGCAAAGGCGGAAGCAAGTGGCAGTATTTT CASSKGGSKWQYF . TRBV21-1 . 13 TRBJ2-3
TGTGCCAGCAGGGGGACAGGGGATCAGCCCCAGCATTTT CASRGTGDQPQHF . TRBV5-8 TRBD1 13 TRBJ1-5
TGTGCCAGCAGCCTACTAGCGGGAGAGCCCAATGAGCAGTTCTTC CASSLLAGEPNEQFF . TRBV7-9 TRBD2 15 TRBJ2-1
TGTGCCAGCAGCAAAGGGGGGCACGTCGTGTTTGGCTACACCTTC CASSKGGHVVFGYTF . TRBV21-1 . 15 TRBJ1-2
TGCGCCAGCAGCACACAGACAGGGGGCACCGGGGAGCTGTTTTTT CASSTQTGGTGELFF few TRBV5-1 TRBD1 15 TRBJ2-2
TGTGCCAGCAGCTTAGGTTTCGGGAGGGCGGAGACCCAGTACTTC CASSLGFGRAETQYF once TRBV7-6 TRBD2 15 TRBJ2-5
TGTGCTAGCAGCTTTTATAGACAGGGGGGTGGCGGCCAAGAGACCCAGTACTTC CASSFYRQGGGGQETQYF . TRBV7-7 TRBD1 18 TRBJ2-5
TGTGCCACTAGGACAGGGGGCTACGAGCAGTACTTC CATRTGGYEQYF . TRBV2 TRBD1 12 TRBJ2-7
TGTGCCACCAGTGATTCTAAGCGGGACCACACAGATACGCAGTATTTT CATSDSKRDHTDTQYF . TRBV24-1 TRBD2 16 TRBJ2-3
TGTGCCAGCAGCCTGGGCTTACGGGGCATTCAGTACTTC CASSLGLRGIQYF . TRBV27 . 13 TRBJ2-4
TGTGCCAGCAGTTCCCAACCGGGGTATAATTCACCCCTCCACTTT CASSSQPGYNSPLHF . TRBV6-5 . 15 TRBJ1-6
TGTGCCACCAGTGATCCCCGTACAGCTCAAGAGACCCAGTACTTC CATSDPRTAQETQYF once TRBV24-1 . 15 TRBJ2-5
TGTGCCACCAGTGAGGCAGGGGGAAGGGGAAACTATGGCTACACCTTC CATSEAGGRGNYGYTF . TRBV24-1 TRBD1 16 TRBJ1-2
TGTGCCAGCAGCGCGCGGACAGGGGGCGGCACTGAAGCTTTCTTT CASSARTGGGTEAFF . TRBV7-8 TRBD1 15 TRBJ1-1
TGTGCCAGCTCACCAGGGCAGCAAGAGACCCAGTACTTC CASSPGQQETQYF . TRBV18 . 13 TRBJ2-5
TGTGCCAGCAGCTTAATGGCGGCAGCCCAGGGAGATACGCAGTATTTT CASSLMAAAQGDTQYF . TRBV7-3 . 16 TRBJ2-3
TGTGCCAGCAGCTGGGACAGGACTAGCACAGATACGCAGTATTTT CASSWDRTSTDTQYF . TRBV5-6 TRBD1 15 TRBJ2-3
TGTGCCAGCAGTTACTCGAGCGGCGGGGGCGGCGGTGAAGCTTTCTTT CASSYSSGGGGGEAFF once TRBV6-5 . 16 TRBJ1-1
TGTGCCAGCAGCGCGACCTCAAGCACGGGGAGTGAGCAGTTCTTC CASSATSSTGSEQFF . TRBV9 . 15 TRBJ2-1
TGTGCCAGCTCCCCCCATCCCCAGGGCGGCAATCAGCCCCAGCATTTT CASSPHPQGGNQPQHF once TRBV6-6 . 16 TRBJ1-5
TGCAGTGCTAGTAGTACCACCGGGACTGAAGCTTTCTTT CSASSTTGTEAFF . TRBV20-1 . 13 TRBJ1-1
TGTGCCAGCAGCTCGGGGACAAGCTCCTACAATGAGCAGTTCTTC CASSSGTSSYNEQFF . TRBV11-3 . 15 TRBJ2-1
TGTGCCAGCCGGGCTGCGGGTAGGGAAAAACTGTTTTTT CASRAAGREKLFF . TRBV28 . 13 TRBJ1-4